This is a list of T cell receptor beta chains from one sample in a study of human T cells and chemical hapten exposure. TCRdb redid the calling of the RACE reads with MiXCR, one entry per CDR3 protein. The sample includes about 37,000 distinct CDR3 sequences, around 6.5% of them seen just once. The source material was whole blood, sampled in connection with sensitization to the hapten diphenylcyclopropenone (DPC). The receptors shown here come from a young woman with alopecia areata. Some clones in this sample may be carry-over from other donors' samples. CDR3s include the opening cysteine and the closing phenylalanine or tryptophan. Not all rows give a size; the values are once, few, many and, for expanded clones, a class.

V	size	J	CDR3
TRBV18	many	TRBJ2-2	CASSPDPLAVTGELFF
TRBV28	NA	TRBJ2-7	CASNPTGASSYEQYF
TRBV20-1	many	TRBJ1-4	CSAPTQATNEKLFF
TRBV19	NA	TRBJ1-1	CASTGLTEAFF
TRBV5-1	many	TRBJ2-2	CASSRRTSGGAFGDTGELFF
TRBV7-8	NA	TRBJ2-2	CASSLAIDRGGTGELFF
TRBV7-9	NA	TRBJ1-5	CASSKGQYQPQHF
TRBV28	few	TRBJ2-3	CASTSGGGYRDTQYF
TRBV12-3/TRBV12-4	few	TRBJ2-2	CASRGGGNTGELFF
TRBV30	NA	TRBJ1-2	CAWSVKTGGSGGYTF
TRBV13	few	TRBJ1-1	CASSLNRGEAFF
TRBV7-3	many	TRBJ2-2	CASSETGTRATGELFF
TRBV19	NA	TRBJ1-6	CASSIGDRDSPLHF
TRBV6-2/TRBV6-3	many	TRBJ2-3	CASSSGLAGGPADTQYF
TRBV4-3	many	TRBJ2-3	CASSTGGPWADTQYF
TRBV7-2	NA	TRBJ2-3	CASSLDVGGRDTQYF
TRBV12-3/TRBV12-4	many	TRBJ1-2	CASSLQGADYGYTF
TRBV2	many	TRBJ2-7	CASSEERSRHSPYEQYF
TRBV27	NA	TRBJ2-5	CASSSWTAQETQYF
TRBV18	few	TRBJ2-3	CASSRLAGVSTDTQYF
TRBV7-2	many	TRBJ2-6	CASRLGGPLVNVLTF
TRBV7-8	NA	TRBJ2-5	CASSPRGSGGVQETQYF
TRBV12-3/TRBV12-4	few	TRBJ1-6	CASSVDTENSPLHF
TRBV4-2	NA	TRBJ2-3	CASSQGGLGLDTQYF
TRBV15	NA	TRBJ2-7	CATSTNLRDRLSYEQYF
TRBV4-3	NA	TRBJ2-7	CASSQEPSGAYEQYF
TRBV20-1	many	TRBJ2-2	CSASDLTMGGELFF
TRBV12-3/TRBV12-4	many	TRBJ2-5	CASGSGAGFQETQYF
TRBV4-3	many	TRBJ2-7	CASSQGPDRGEQYF
TRBV7-2	NA	TRBJ1-2	CASSLDIGTGNYGYTF
TRBV2	many	TRBJ2-7	CASDSLRGYEQYF
TRBV15	many	TRBJ2-3	CATSGVSDTQYF
TRBV20-1	many	TRBJ1-2	CSAQTGSGYGYTF